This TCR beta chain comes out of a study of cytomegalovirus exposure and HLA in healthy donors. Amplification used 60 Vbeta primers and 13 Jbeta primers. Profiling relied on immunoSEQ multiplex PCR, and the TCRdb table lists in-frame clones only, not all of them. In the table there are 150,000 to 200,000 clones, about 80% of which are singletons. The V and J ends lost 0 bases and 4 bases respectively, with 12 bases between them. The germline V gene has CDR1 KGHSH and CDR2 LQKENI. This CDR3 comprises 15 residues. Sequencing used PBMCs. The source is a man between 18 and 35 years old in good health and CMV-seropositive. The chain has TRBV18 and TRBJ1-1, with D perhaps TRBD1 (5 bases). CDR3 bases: TGTGCCAGCTCACCACCGTGGGGCCGGGTCACTGAAGCTTTCTTT. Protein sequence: CASSPPWGRVTEAFF.